These 5 T cell receptor beta chains share one sample of origin, sequenced in a study of blood T cell repertoires in COVID-19. Generated by immunoSEQ multiplex PCR, the TCRdb table keeps only in-frame clones and is missing some. The data show roughly 73,000 clones, more than 80% seen once. Sequencing used peripheral blood. The receptors were gathered from a woman in her 70s with acute or convalescent COVID-19.

The V gene is TRBV3-1 (or the pseudogene TRBV3-2), the J gene TRBJ1-1; tentatively, D is TRBD1 (5 bases). The CDR3 has 11 amino acids. The V gene lost 10 bases and the J gene lost 6 bases, with 12 bases spanning the gap. The germline V gene has CDR1 LGHDT and CDR2 YNNKEL (reference sequence). CDR3 coding DNA: TGTGCCACCGAGGGAGGGGCTGAAGCTTTCTTT. Protein product: CATEGGAEAFF.

This clone is a singleton in its sample. One end of the junction fails to match germline, which may point to a read error. This rearrangement joins TRBV28 to TRBJ1-6; TRBD1 might be the D (6 bases). The CDR3 has 12 residues. Germline V gives CDR1 MDHEN, CDR2 SYDVKM. The CDR3 loop is CASSRHHRDINF. The CDR3, as DNA: TGTGCCAGCAGTCGACACCACCGGGACATCAACTTT.

V gene TRBV3-1 (or the pseudogene TRBV3-2) combines with J gene TRBJ2-1; possible D gene TRBD1, 5 bases. This CDR3 is 13 amino acids long. The germline CDR1 and CDR2 sequences are LGHDT and YNNKEL (reference sequence). The ends were cut back, 4 bases at V and 10 bases at J, with 14 bases in the middle. For the CDR3, the DNA is TGTGCCAGCAGCCGCTCCAGGGAAACAGAGCAGTTCTTC. It codes for CASSRSRETEQFF.

The CDR3 protein is CASSERGRNQPQHF. The CDR3 DNA follows: TGTGCCAGCAGTGAAAGGGGCAGAAATCAGCCCCAGCATTTT. The chain employs TRBV2 and TRBJ1-5; D possibly corresponds to TRBD1 (5 bases). The CDR3 contains 14 residues. V lost 2 bases and J 4 bases, leaving 9 bases between the germline ends. Germline-derived CDR1 and CDR2 are SNHLY and FYNNEI.

V and J are TRBV3-1 (or the pseudogene TRBV3-2) and TRBJ1-2, with TRBD1 identical over 7 bases. Germline V gives CDR1 LGHDT, CDR2 YNNKEL (reference sequence). The CDR3 spans 14 residues. V shed 2 bases, J shed 9 bases, and the junction held 9 bases outside the gene matches. CDR3 nucleotide sequence: TGTGCCAGCAGCCAATTGCGGGACAGCATGCGCTACACCTTC. This gives the protein CASSQLRDSMRYTF.